A selection of T cell receptor beta chains follows, all from one sample in a study of post-analysis software for immune sequencing data. Via MiXCR, TCRdb re-called the PCR reads, giving one row per CDR3 protein. The data show about 430,000 distinct CDR3 sequences, with 30% to 45% seen just once and approximately 7.6% held by the top ten. The sequenced sample was blood. The receptors stem from a girl aged 2-9 years with multiple sclerosis. The CDR3 runs from the conserved cysteine through the conserved F or W. D genes are given only for firm matches. Rows may omit the clone size; those that give it use once, few, many or a size class.

CDR3 protein: CASSLGEGLTPSQYF; CDR3 DNA: TGTGCCAGCAGCTTAGGGGAGGGACTAACGCCCAGCCAGTACTTC; J gene: TRBJ2-5; D gene: TRBD2; clone size: NA; V gene: TRBV7-2
CDR3 protein: CASSLVSSRDEQYF; CDR3 DNA: TGTGCCAGCAGCTTAGTATCCTCCAGGGACGAGCAGTACTTC; J gene: TRBJ2-7; D gene: NA; clone size: few; V gene: TRBV7-9
CDR3 protein: CASSQQGATGEKRFF; CDR3 DNA: TGCGCCAGCAGCCAACAGGGGGCGACGGGGGAAAAACGGTTTTTT; J gene: TRBJ1-4; D gene: TRBD1; clone size: NA; V gene: TRBV5-1
CDR3 protein: CASSFHTGAGANVLTF; CDR3 DNA: TGTGCCAGCAGTTTTCACACAGGGGCCGGGGCCAACGTCCTGACTTTC; J gene: TRBJ2-6; D gene: TRBD1; clone size: few; V gene: TRBV27
CDR3 protein: CATMASAAKAFF; CDR3 DNA: TGTGCCACTATGGCATCCGCAGCAAAAGCTTTCTTT; J gene: TRBJ1-1; D gene: NA; clone size: NA; V gene: TRBV6-1
CDR3 protein: CASSFSTETQYF; CDR3 DNA: TGTGCCAGCAGTTTTTCGACGGAGACCCAGTACTTC; J gene: TRBJ2-5; D gene: NA; clone size: few; V gene: TRBV28
CDR3 protein: CSVTYVAGVTDTQYF; CDR3 DNA: TGCAGCGTCACTTACGTAGCGGGGGTCACAGATACGCAGTATTTT; J gene: TRBJ2-3; D gene: TRBD2; clone size: NA; V gene: TRBV29-1
CDR3 protein: CASKFGSYEQYF; CDR3 DNA: TGTGCCAGCAAATTCGGGTCCTACGAGCAGTACTTC; J gene: TRBJ2-7; D gene: NA; clone size: once; V gene: TRBV2
CDR3 protein: CASSSNRGLDEQYF; CDR3 DNA: TGTGCCAGCAGTTCAAACAGGGGGCTGGACGAGCAGTACTTC; J gene: TRBJ2-7; D gene: TRBD1; clone size: NA; V gene: TRBV6-5
CDR3 protein: CASSASGGVEQFF; CDR3 DNA: TGTGCCAGCAGCGCCTCAGGCGGGGTTGAGCAGTTCTTC; J gene: TRBJ2-1; D gene: NA; clone size: few; V gene: TRBV2
CDR3 protein: CASTRTGVTNGYTF; CDR3 DNA: TGTGCCAGCACTAGGACAGGGGTAACGAATGGCTACACCTTC; J gene: TRBJ1-2; D gene: TRBD1; clone size: NA; V gene: TRBV28
CDR3 protein: CASSYGGSGSLGNTQYF; CDR3 DNA: TGTGCCAGCAGTTACGGAGGTAGCGGGAGCCTAGGGAATACGCAGTATTTT; J gene: TRBJ2-3; D gene: TRBD2; clone size: few; V gene: TRBV6-6
CDR3 protein: CASSQDSGGLVEQYF; CDR3 DNA: TGCGCCAGCAGCCAAGATTCGGGGGGACTGGTCGAGCAGTACTTC; J gene: TRBJ2-7; D gene: TRBD2; clone size: NA; V gene: TRBV4-1
CDR3 protein: CASSYSRSGGRETQYF; CDR3 DNA: TGTGCCAGCAGCTATTCGAGAAGCGGGGGGCGGGAGACCCAGTACTTC; J gene: TRBJ2-5; D gene: TRBD2; clone size: NA; V gene: TRBV7-9
CDR3 protein: CATSGDQVGVEFF; CDR3 DNA: TGTGCCACCAGCGGAGATCAGGTGGGAGTAGAGTTCTTC; J gene: TRBJ2-1; D gene: NA; clone size: NA; V gene: TRBV15
CDR3 protein: CASSSGTLYEQFF; CDR3 DNA: TGCGCCAGCAGCTCCGGGACACTGTATGAGCAGTTCTTC; J gene: TRBJ2-1; D gene: NA; clone size: NA; V gene: TRBV5-1
CDR3 protein: CASSGLGQRDKNIQYF; CDR3 DNA: TGCGCCAGCAGCGGGTTGGGACAGAGGGACAAAAACATTCAGTACTTC; J gene: TRBJ2-4; D gene: TRBD1; clone size: NA; V gene: TRBV5-1
CDR3 protein: CASRLVDAQYF; CDR3 DNA: TGTGCCAGCAGGTTAGTAGATGCGCAGTATTTT; J gene: TRBJ2-3; D gene: NA; clone size: NA; V gene: TRBV12-3/TRBV12-4
CDR3 protein: CASSLGGDVYEQYF; CDR3 DNA: TGTGCCAGCAGCTTGGGAGGGGACGTGTACGAGCAGTACTTC; J gene: TRBJ2-7; D gene: TRBD2; clone size: NA; V gene: TRBV11-1
CDR3 protein: CATLRDGLQETQYF; CDR3 DNA: TGTGCTACACTCCGGGACGGGCTCCAAGAGACCCAGTACTTC; J gene: TRBJ2-5; D gene: NA; clone size: few; V gene: TRBV12-5
CDR3 protein: CASSPNDWRYTDTQYF; CDR3 DNA: TGTGCCAGCAGTCCCAACGACTGGCGGTACACAGATACGCAGTATTTT; J gene: TRBJ2-3; D gene: NA; clone size: NA; V gene: TRBV28
CDR3 protein: CASSQEGFGETQYF; CDR3 DNA: TGTGCCAGCAGCCAAGAGGGGTTTGGGGAGACCCAGTACTTC; J gene: TRBJ2-5; D gene: NA; clone size: NA; V gene: TRBV3-1
CDR3 protein: CASSVLRVETQYF; CDR3 DNA: TGTGCCAGCAGTGTGTTACGGGTAGAGACCCAGTACTTC; J gene: TRBJ2-5; D gene: NA; clone size: NA; V gene: TRBV6-1
CDR3 protein: CASSHDRESDTQYF; CDR3 DNA: TGTGCCAGCAGCCACGACAGGGAGTCAGATACGCAGTATTTT; J gene: TRBJ2-3; D gene: TRBD1; clone size: NA; V gene: TRBV7-2
CDR3 protein: CSARDLGTSGSKYEQFF; CDR3 DNA: TGCAGTGCTAGAGATCTCGGGACTAGCGGGAGCAAGTATGAGCAGTTCTTC; J gene: TRBJ2-1; D gene: TRBD2; clone size: NA; V gene: TRBV20-1
CDR3 protein: CASSLTGQHEKLFF; CDR3 DNA: TGCGCCAGCAGCCTGACAGGGCAGCATGAAAAACTGTTTTTT; J gene: TRBJ1-4; D gene: TRBD1; clone size: NA; V gene: TRBV5-1
CDR3 protein: CASSFGRRGNLNPGYTF; CDR3 DNA: TGTGCCAGCAGTTTTGGAAGGCGGGGCAATTTAAATCCTGGCTACACCTTC; J gene: TRBJ1-2; D gene: NA; clone size: NA; V gene: TRBV12-3/TRBV12-4
CDR3 protein: CASSYRATADTQYF; CDR3 DNA: TGTGCCAGCAGTTATAGGGCAACCGCGGATACGCAGTATTTT; J gene: TRBJ2-3; D gene: NA; clone size: NA; V gene: TRBV28
CDR3 protein: CATSRVPDRTGELFF; CDR3 DNA: TGTGCCACCAGCAGAGTCCCGGACAGAACCGGGGAGCTGTTTTTT; J gene: TRBJ2-2; D gene: NA; clone size: NA; V gene: TRBV15
CDR3 protein: CASSLASGTADTQYF; CDR3 DNA: TGTGCCAGCAGCTTAGCTAGCGGGACTGCAGATACGCAGTATTTT; J gene: TRBJ2-3; D gene: TRBD2; clone size: NA; V gene: TRBV7-2